This paragraph covers one T cell receptor beta chain sequence. This clonotype appeared many times. Its binding antigen is unknown. No base qualities exist here, and no much larger clone lies one base off it. This entry is derived from a study of Graves' ophthalmopathy and Graves' hyperthyroidism (dated by TCRdb to 2017 to 2018). Regarding the research as a whole: Peripheral blood was collected at initial diagnosis, prior to any treatment. The study used TCR beta repertoire signatures to distinguish Graves' ophthalmopathy from Graves' hyperthyroidism and to predict progression to ophthalmopathy. In total, 135 blood samples were TCR-sequenced: 43 ophthalmopathy, some 75 hyperthyroidism and some 17 hyperthyroidism-to-ophthalmopathy patients. To explore V-J signatures that separate ophthalmopathy from hyperthyroidism, a discovery set of approximately 100 patients was enrolled, consisting of 40 to 45 with ophthalmopathy and 55 to 65 with stable hyperthyroidism. The independent validation cohort included approximately 19 hyperthyroidism patients plus 17 patients who later progressed from hyperthyroidism to ophthalmopathy. T-cell repertoires of thyroid tissue and blood were compared in six hyperthyroidism patients. Following sample collection, hyperthyroidism patients were given methimazole at a starting dose of 30 mg daily, and ophthalmopathy patients were given high-dose intravenous methylprednisolone.

For repertoire sequencing, TCR beta CDR3 regions were amplified from RNA transcripts. The first round was an RT-PCR using HTBI primers with the Qiagen OneStep RT-PCR kit, and this first round was followed by a second-round multiplex PCR, then size selection and purification. The libraries underwent paired-end sequencing with 100 bp reads on an Illumina HiSeq2000. The paper's data handling went like this. Reads were processed with SOAPnuke, discarding reads with adapters, uncalled bases, mean Phred below 15, or no exact constant-primer or identifier match. COPE v1.2.5 was used to merge high-quality paired reads. Unique nucleotide sequences were defined as clonotypes and aligned to IMGT TRB V, D and J references using MiTCR v1.1. Analysis was restricted to V-J combinations with a frequency above 0.0001, which covered 99.2% of repertoires. For each V-J combination, a TCR clonal expansion and chaos score was defined as the ratio of F50 clonal expansion to chaos observed in the TCRdist matrix. Welch's t-statistics and random forest were used to reduce the features to around 13 V-J combinations, which were then used as input to a naive Bayes classifier. The similarity between thyroid and blood repertoires was quantified using the Morisita-Horn index. Using fastp at Q25 and MiXCR, TCRdb reprocessed the public reads and kept productive beta chains. For every CDR3 protein sequence, its rows merge into one entry that carries the most common genes and DNA. These V and J calls derive from TCRdb rather than the authors' analysis. In all, the sample holds 300,000 to 450,000 distinct CDR3 sequences, and approximately 18% of those were seen once. The top ten constitute 2.4% of the sample.

What the study reported, not specific to this receptor: In validation, the model predicted ophthalmopathy progression with about 70% sensitivity and roughly 72% specificity; around twelve predicted patients were CT-confirmed with GO in a median of around 6 months. Most expanded thyroid clonotypes with frequency above 0.001 were also detected in blood, suggesting blood repertoires may reflect the thyroid immune response. No statistical method was used to predetermine the sample size, and group allocation was not hidden from the investigators. Ophthalmopathy was separated from stable hyperthyroidism by the 13-signature model with 85% to 90% sensitivity and around 81% specificity in cross-validation and with 80%/75% in the test set.

Hyperthyroidism was defined as stable when no progression to ophthalmopathy occurred within 18 months of follow-up. Hyperthyroidism patients were newly diagnosed, were aged 18 to 65 years, and had a disease duration under 2 months. Patients with other autoimmune diseases, uncontrolled infections, pregnancy or lactation were excluded from the study. Diagnosis relied on clinical symptoms, serum thyroxine, TRAb, thyroid ultrasound and orbital computed tomography. Ficoll-Paque density gradient centrifugation was used to isolate PBMCs from approximately 10 ml of fresh peripheral blood. Total RNA was extracted with Trizol reagent and quality-checked on an Agilent 2100 Bioanalyzer. Material: peripheral blood. The sequence was collected from an adult woman with stable Graves' hyperthyroidism.

The DNA sequence follows: TGTGCCAGCAGTCCAAGTCCGGGACAGGGACGGACTGAAGCTTTCTTT. This yields the protein CASSPSPGQGRTEAFF. The chain employs TRBV28 and TRBJ1-1; 9 nucleotides in the junction match TRBD1. Counted from cysteine to phenylalanine, this CDR3 has 16 amino acids. The DNA shown is the 48-base CDR3, in frame from base 1. The germline V gene sets CDR1 to MDHEN and CDR2 to SYDVKM. Germline trimming amounts to 5 bases on V and 5 bases on J, with 12 as the count of junction bases outside the gene matches. The CDR3 plus the reference TRBV28 and TRBJ1-1 genes for the other parts give the full variable domain: DVKVTQSSRYLVKRTGEKVFLECVQDMDHENMFWYRQDPGLGLRLIYFSYDVKMKEKGDIPEGYSVSREKKERFSLILESASTNQTSMYLCASSPSPGQGRTEAFFGQGTRLTVV.